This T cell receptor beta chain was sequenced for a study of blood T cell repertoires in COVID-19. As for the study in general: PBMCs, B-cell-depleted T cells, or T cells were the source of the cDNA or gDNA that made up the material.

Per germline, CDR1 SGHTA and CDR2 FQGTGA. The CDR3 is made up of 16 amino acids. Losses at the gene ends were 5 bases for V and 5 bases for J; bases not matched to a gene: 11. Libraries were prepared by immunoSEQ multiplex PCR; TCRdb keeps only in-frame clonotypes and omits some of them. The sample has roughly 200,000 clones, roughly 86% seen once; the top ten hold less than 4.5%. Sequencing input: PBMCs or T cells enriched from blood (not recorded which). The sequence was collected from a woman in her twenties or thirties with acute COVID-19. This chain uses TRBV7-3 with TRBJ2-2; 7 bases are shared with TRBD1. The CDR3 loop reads CASSRFATGSTGELFF. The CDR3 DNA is TGTGCCAGCAGCCGCTTTGCGACAGGGTCTACCGGGGAGCTGTTTTTT.